This is a list of T cell receptor beta chains from one sample in a study of memory B cells and T cells in multiple sclerosis. The protocol was immunoSEQ multiplex PCR, while the TCRdb copy is restricted to in-frame clones and leaves out a portion. This table has about 14,000 clones, more than 65% appearing once. Sequenced: memory (CD45RO+) CD4+ T cells from blood. The origin of the receptors is a human donor with multiple sclerosis. Each CDR3 is given with its conserved first and last residue. Each record gives: CDR3 protein, CDR3 DNA, V gene, clone size, D gene, J gene. The D gene is left open where the match is weak. Clone size is given for some rows only: seen once, a few or many times, or a class if the clone is expanded.

CASSEKLGQTYEQYF	TGTGCCAGCAGTGAAAAATTGGGCCAGACCTACGAGCAGTACTTC	TRBV2	NA	NA	TRBJ2-7
CASSEGGGRAYGYTF	TGTGCCAGCAGTGAAGGGGGAGGTCGGGCCTATGGCTACACCTTC	TRBV6-1	NA	NA	TRBJ1-2
CASRREGTDTQYF	TGTGCCAGCAGGCGGGAAGGGACAGATACGCAGTATTTT	TRBV9	NA	NA	TRBJ2-3
CATSSNLPGTASGEQYF	TGTGCCACCAGCAGTAACCTTCCCGGGACAGCTAGTGGGGAGCAGTACTTC	TRBV15	NA	TRBD1	TRBJ2-7
CATSRDRTGGAKDTQYF	TGTGCCACCAGCAGAGATAGAACAGGGGGCGCAAAAGATACGCAGTATTTT	TRBV15	NA	TRBD1	TRBJ2-3
CASRPGGNSYEQYF	TGTGCCAGCAGGCCAGGGGGTAACAGCTACGAGCAGTACTTC	TRBV2	NA	TRBD1	TRBJ2-7
CASQGARNSPLHF	TGTGCCAGTCAGGGGGCAAGGAATTCACCCCTCCACTTT	TRBV2	NA	TRBD1	TRBJ1-6
CASSSTGGLGTEAFF	TGTGCCAGCAGTTCCACAGGGGGCTTGGGCACTGAAGCTTTCTTT	TRBV28	once	TRBD1	TRBJ1-1
CASSLSQARRQETQYF	TGTGCCAGCAGCCTCAGCCAGGCCAGAAGACAAGAGACCCAGTACTTC	TRBV4-2	NA	NA	TRBJ2-5
CASSPGDRLYQETQYF	TGCGCCAGCAGCCCAGGGGACAGACTATACCAAGAGACCCAGTACTTC	TRBV4-1	NA	TRBD1	TRBJ2-5
CASSLYMNTEAFF	TGTGCCAGCAGTCTCTATATGAACACTGAAGCTTTCTTT	TRBV6-5	NA	NA	TRBJ1-1
CASSPGQGAYEQFF	TGTGCCAGTAGTCCAGGACAGGGGGCTTATGAGCAGTTCTTC	TRBV19	NA	TRBD1	TRBJ2-1
CASSRGDRGVYTEAFF	TGCGCCAGCAGCCGTGGGGACAGGGGAGTTTACACTGAAGCTTTCTTT	TRBV4-1	NA	TRBD1	TRBJ1-1
CASRSEVGNTIYF	TGTGCCAGCAGGAGTGAAGTCGGAAACACCATATATTTT	TRBV6-5	NA	NA	TRBJ1-3
CASFPPGQTREQYF	TGTGCCAGCTTCCCGCCGGGACAGACCAGAGAGCAGTACTTC	TRBV6-1	few	TRBD1	TRBJ2-7
CASRRAEQETQYF	TGTGCCAGCAGGAGAGCGGAGCAAGAGACCCAGTACTTC	TRBV2	NA	NA	TRBJ2-5
CASSLRPGGPNYGYTF	TGTGCCAGCAGCTTACGTCCCGGGGGGCCTAACTATGGCTACACCTTC	TRBV7-2	NA	NA	TRBJ1-2
CASSSSGGPSGTDTQYF	TGTGCCAGCAGCTCCTCGGGGGGGCCCAGTGGGACAGATACGCAGTATTTT	TRBV7-8	NA	TRBD2	TRBJ2-3
CASSESQVEQYF	TGTGCCAGCAGTGAATCACAGGTTGAGCAGTACTTC	TRBV2	few	NA	TRBJ2-7
CASKDQREGIADTQYF	TGTGCCAGTAAAGACCAGCGGGAGGGTATCGCAGATACGCAGTATTTT	TRBV19	few	TRBD2	TRBJ2-3
CASSSPRDSLLTDTQYF	TGTGCCAGCAGCTCCCCCAGGGACTCCCTCCTCACAGATACGCAGTATTTT	TRBV7-8	NA	NA	TRBJ2-3
CASSQELRGLNNSPLHF	TGCGCCAGCAGCCAAGAACTCAGGGGGCTGAATAATTCACCCCTCCACTTT	TRBV4-1	NA	TRBD1	TRBJ1-6
CASSVDRLYGYTF	TGTGCCAGCAGCGTCGACAGGCTCTATGGCTACACCTTC	TRBV7-9	NA	NA	TRBJ1-2
CASSSAGTGGNTGELFF	TGTGCCAGCAGCTCAGCCGGGACAGGGGGCAACACCGGGGAGCTGTTTTTT	TRBV13	NA	TRBD1	TRBJ2-2
CAISGAGGLSTDTQYF	TGTGCCATCAGTGGCGCCGGGGGGCTAAGCACAGATACGCAGTATTTT	TRBV10-3	NA	NA	TRBJ2-3
CASRPGGNQPQHF	TGTGCCAGCAGGCCGGGAGGCAATCAGCCCCAGCATTTT	TRBV28	NA	NA	TRBJ1-5
CASSLDRLGDEQFF	TGTGCCAGCAGCTTAGATCGATTGGGAGATGAGCAGTTCTTC	TRBV11-2	NA	NA	TRBJ2-1
CSVDQGAMRTDTQYF	TGCAGCGTTGATCAGGGGGCGATGAGGACAGATACGCAGTATTTT	TRBV29-1	NA	TRBD1	TRBJ2-3